This entry concerns a single T cell receptor (beta chain). This sample was included in a study of blood T cell repertoires in COVID-19. In the authors' methods: Cell counts per sample came from amplifying reference gene primers. Here immunoSEQ multiplex PCR was the method, and the copy in TCRdb shows in-frame clones only, minus some. The V and J calls and the clone size are those of that table, but D and trimming were determined from the DNA. The data show approximately 35,000 clones, 78% seen once. CDR3 length: 15 amino acids. Germline V gives CDR1 SNHLY, CDR2 FYNNEI. Germline trimming cut 6 bases from V and 3 bases from J; bases unmatched to any gene: 5.

The sequence derives from a man at least 80 years old with acute or convalescent COVID-19. The sample comprised peripheral blood. J is TRBJ1-4 and V is TRBV2; 9 nucleotides match TRBD1. The CDR3 sequence: CASRGTGSPNEKLFF. The CDR3 nucleotides read TGTGCCAGCAGGGGGACAGGGTCGCCTAATGAAAAACTGTTTTTT.